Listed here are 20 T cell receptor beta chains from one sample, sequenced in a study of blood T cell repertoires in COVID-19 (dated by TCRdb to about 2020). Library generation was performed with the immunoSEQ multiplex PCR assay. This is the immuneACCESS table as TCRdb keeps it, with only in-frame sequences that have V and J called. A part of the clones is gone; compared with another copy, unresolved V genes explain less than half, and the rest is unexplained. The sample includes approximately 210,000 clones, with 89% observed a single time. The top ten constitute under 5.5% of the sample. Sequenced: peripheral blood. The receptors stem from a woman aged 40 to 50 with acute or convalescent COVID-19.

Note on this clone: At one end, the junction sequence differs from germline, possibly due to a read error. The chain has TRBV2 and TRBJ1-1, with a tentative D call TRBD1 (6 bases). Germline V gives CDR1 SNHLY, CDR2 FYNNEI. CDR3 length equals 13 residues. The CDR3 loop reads CASSKRRDTEAFF. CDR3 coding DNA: TGTGCCAGCAGCAAGAGACGGGACACCGAAGCTTTCTTT. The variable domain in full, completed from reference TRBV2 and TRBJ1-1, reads EPEVTQTPSHQVTQMGQEVILRCVPISNHLYFYWYRQILGQKVEFLVSFYNNEISEKSEIFDDQFSVERPDGSNFTLKIRSTKLEDSAMYFCASSKRRDTEAFFGQGTRLTVV.

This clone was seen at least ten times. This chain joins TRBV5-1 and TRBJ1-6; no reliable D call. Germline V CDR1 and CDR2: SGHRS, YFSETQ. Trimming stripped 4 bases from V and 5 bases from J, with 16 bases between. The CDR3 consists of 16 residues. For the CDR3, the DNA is TGCGCCAGCAGCCCCTTCCTGGCAGGCCATAATTCACCCCTCCACTTT. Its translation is CASSPFLAGHNSPLHF.

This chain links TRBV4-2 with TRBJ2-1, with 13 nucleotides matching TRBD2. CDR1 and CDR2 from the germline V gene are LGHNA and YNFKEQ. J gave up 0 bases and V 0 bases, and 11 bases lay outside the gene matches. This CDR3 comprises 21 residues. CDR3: CASSQDSRLAGGQLSYNEQFF. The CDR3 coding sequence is TGTGCCAGCAGCCAAGATAGTCGACTAGCGGGGGGCCAACTCTCCTACAATGAGCAGTTCTTC.

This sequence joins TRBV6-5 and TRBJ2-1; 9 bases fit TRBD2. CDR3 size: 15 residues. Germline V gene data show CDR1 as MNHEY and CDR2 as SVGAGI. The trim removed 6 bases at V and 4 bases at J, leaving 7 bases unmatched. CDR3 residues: CASRPRLADYNEQFF. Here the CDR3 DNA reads TGTGCCAGCAGGCCCCGACTAGCGGATTACAATGAGCAGTTCTTC.

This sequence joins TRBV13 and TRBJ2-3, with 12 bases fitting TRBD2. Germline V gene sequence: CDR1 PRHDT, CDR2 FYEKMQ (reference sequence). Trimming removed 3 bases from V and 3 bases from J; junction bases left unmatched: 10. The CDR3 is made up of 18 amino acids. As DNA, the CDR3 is TGTGCCAGCAGCTTCCGGGCTAGCGGGGGGGCCGGTACAGATACGCAGTATTTT. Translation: CASSFRASGGAGTDTQYF.

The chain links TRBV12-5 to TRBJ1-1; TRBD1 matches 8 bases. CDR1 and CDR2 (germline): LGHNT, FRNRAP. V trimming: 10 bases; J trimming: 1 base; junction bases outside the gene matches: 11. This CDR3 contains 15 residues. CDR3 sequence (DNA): TGTGCTAACGGAACCTGGGACAGGAAGAACACTGAAGCTTTCTTT. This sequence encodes CANGTWDRKNTEAFF. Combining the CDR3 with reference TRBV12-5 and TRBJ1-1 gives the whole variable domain DARVTQTPRHKVTEMGQEVTMRCQPILGHNTVFWYRQTMMQGLELLAYFRNRAPLDDSGMPKDRFSAEMPDATLATLKIQPSEPRDSAVYFCANGTWDRKNTEAFFGQGTRLTVV.

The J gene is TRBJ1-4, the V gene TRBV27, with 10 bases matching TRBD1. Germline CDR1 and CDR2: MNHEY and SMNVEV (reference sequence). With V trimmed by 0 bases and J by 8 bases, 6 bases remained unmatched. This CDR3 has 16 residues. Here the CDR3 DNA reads TGTGCCAGCAGTTTATCCGGGACAGGGGCCGTGGAAAAACTGTTTTTT. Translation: CASSLSGTGAVEKLFF.

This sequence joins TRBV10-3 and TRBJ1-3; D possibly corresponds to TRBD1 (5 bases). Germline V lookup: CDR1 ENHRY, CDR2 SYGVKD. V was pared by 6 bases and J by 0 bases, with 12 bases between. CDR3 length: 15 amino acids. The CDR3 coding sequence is TGTGCCATCAGGAGAGACAGCAACTCTGGAAACACCATATATTTT. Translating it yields CAIRRDSNSGNTIYF.

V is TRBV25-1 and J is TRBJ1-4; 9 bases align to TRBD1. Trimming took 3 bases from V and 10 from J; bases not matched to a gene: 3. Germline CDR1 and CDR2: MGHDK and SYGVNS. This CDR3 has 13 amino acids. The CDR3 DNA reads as TGTGCCAGCAGTGACGGGACAGGGTTAAAACTGTTTTTT. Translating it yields CASSDGTGLKLFF.

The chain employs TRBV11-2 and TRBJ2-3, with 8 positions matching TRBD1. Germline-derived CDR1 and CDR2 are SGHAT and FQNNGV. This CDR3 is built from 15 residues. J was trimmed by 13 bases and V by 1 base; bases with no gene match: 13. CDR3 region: CASSLAGVETGVEYF. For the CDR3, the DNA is TGTGCCAGCAGCTTAGCGGGTGTGGAGACAGGGGTAGAGTATTTT.

The CDR3 region is CASSDSSGGAPGGTDTQYF. CDR3 DNA sequence: TGTGCCAGCAGTGACTCTAGCGGGGGGGCCCCAGGTGGCACAGATACGCAGTATTTT. The chain couples TRBV6-4 to TRBJ2-3; TRBD2 agrees at 11 bases. Per the germline V gene, CDR1 is MRHNA and CDR2 is SNTAGT. J lost 1 base, V lost 0 bases, and 9 bases had no gene match. There are 19 residues in the CDR3.

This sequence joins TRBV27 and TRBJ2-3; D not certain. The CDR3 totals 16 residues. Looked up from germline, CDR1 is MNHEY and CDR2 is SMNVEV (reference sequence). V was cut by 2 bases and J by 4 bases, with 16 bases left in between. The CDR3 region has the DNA TGTGCCAGCAGTTTACGGCGGAGCCTAACCCCAGATACGCAGTATTTT. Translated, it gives CASSLRRSLTPDTQYF.

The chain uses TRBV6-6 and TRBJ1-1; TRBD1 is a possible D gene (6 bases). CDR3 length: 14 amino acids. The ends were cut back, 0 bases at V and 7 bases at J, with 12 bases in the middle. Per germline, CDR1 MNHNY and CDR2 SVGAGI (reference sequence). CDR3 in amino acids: CASSYSGGQGEAFF. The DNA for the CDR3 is TGTGCCAGCAGTTACTCGGGGGGGCAGGGTGAAGCTTTCTTT.

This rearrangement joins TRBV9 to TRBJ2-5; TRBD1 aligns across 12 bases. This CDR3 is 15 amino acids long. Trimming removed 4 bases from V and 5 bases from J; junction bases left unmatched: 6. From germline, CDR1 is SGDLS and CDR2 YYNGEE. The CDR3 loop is CASSPRDRGPETQYF. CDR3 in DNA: TGTGCCAGCAGCCCTCGGGACAGGGGGCCGGAGACCCAGTACTTC.

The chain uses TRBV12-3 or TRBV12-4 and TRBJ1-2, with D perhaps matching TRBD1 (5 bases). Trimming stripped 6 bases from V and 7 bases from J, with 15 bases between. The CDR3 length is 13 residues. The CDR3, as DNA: TGTGCCAGCAGGTGGGGGGGTCTGGGTGGCTACACCTTC. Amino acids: CASRWGGLGGYTF.

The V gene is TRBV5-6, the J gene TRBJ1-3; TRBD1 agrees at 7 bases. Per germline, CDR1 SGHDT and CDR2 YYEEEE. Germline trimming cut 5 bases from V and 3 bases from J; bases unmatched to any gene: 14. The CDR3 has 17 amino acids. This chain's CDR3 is CASSVEWGQLSGNTIYF. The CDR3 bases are TGTGCCAGCAGTGTCGAGTGGGGACAGCTTAGTGGAAACACCATATATTTT.

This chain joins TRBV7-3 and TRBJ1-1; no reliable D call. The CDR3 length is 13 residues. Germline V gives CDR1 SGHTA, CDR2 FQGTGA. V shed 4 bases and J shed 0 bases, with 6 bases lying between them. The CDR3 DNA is TGTGCCAGCAGCTCGGGATTGAACACTGAAGCTTTCTTT. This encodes CASSSGLNTEAFF. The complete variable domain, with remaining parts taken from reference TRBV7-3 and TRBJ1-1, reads GAGVSQTPSNKVTEKGKYVELRCDPISGHTALYWYRQSLGQGPEFLIYFQGTGAADDSGLPNDRFFAVRPEGSVSTLKIQRTERGDSAVYLCASSSGLNTEAFFGQGTRLTVV.

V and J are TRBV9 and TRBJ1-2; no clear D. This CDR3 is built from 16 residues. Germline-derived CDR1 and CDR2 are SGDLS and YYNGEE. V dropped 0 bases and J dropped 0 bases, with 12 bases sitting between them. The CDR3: CASSVGGGTANYGYTF. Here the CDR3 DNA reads TGTGCCAGCAGCGTAGGAGGCGGAACTGCTAACTATGGCTACACCTTC.

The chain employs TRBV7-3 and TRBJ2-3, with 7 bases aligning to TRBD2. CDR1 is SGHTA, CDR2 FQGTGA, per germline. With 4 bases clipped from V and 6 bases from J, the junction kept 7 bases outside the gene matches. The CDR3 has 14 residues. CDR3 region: CASSSGLHPDTQYF. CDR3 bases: TGTGCCAGCAGCTCGGGACTACACCCGGATACGCAGTATTTT.

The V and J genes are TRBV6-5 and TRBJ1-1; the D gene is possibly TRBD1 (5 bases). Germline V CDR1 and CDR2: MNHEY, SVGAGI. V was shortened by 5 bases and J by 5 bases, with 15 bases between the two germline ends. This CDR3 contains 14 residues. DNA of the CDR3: TGTGCCAGCAGTAGATATCAGGGTAGTACTGAAGCTTTCTTT. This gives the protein CASSRYQGSTEAFF.